The rows below give T cell receptor beta chains drawn from one sample of a study of T cell repertoires in cytomegalovirus infection. TCRdb independently ran MiXCR on the reads; one entry per CDR3 protein. The sample has 490,000 or so distinct CDR3 sequences; approximately 11% are singletons. Sequenced input: PBMCs. The receptors shown here come from a human donor in good health (CMV status not recorded). Some clones in this sample may be carry-over from other donors' samples. The CDR3 runs from the conserved cysteine through the conserved F or W. The order of the fields is V gene, J gene, D gene, clone size, CDR3 DNA, CDR3 protein. The D gene is left open where the match is weak. Some rows have no size entry. The others give once, few or many, or a class for an expanded clone.

V gene: TRBV7-9; J gene: TRBJ2-5; D gene: NA; clone size: many; CDR3 DNA: TGTGCCAGCAGCTCCTCAGGGGAAGAGACCCAGTACTTC; CDR3 protein: CASSSSGEETQYF
V gene: TRBV28; J gene: TRBJ1-1; D gene: NA; clone size: many; CDR3 DNA: TGTGCCAGCCAGATCGTAGGGAACACTGAAGCTTTCTTT; CDR3 protein: CASQIVGNTEAFF
V gene: TRBV7-8; J gene: TRBJ2-1; D gene: NA; clone size: many; CDR3 DNA: TGTGCCAGCAGCTTAGCTATTACTCGCTCCTACAATGAGCAGTTCTTC; CDR3 protein: CASSLAITRSYNEQFF
V gene: TRBV19; J gene: TRBJ2-6; D gene: NA; clone size: few; CDR3 DNA: TGTGCCGGAAGGGCATCTGGGGCCAACGTCCTGACTTTC; CDR3 protein: CAGRASGANVLTF
V gene: TRBV7-8; J gene: TRBJ1-2; D gene: TRBD1; clone size: many; CDR3 DNA: TGTGCCAGCAGCCTCGATCACAGGGGCTATGGCTACACCTTC; CDR3 protein: CASSLDHRGYGYTF
V gene: TRBV2; J gene: TRBJ1-3; D gene: NA; clone size: NA; CDR3 DNA: TGTGCCAAATTTATCGGGGGAAACTCTGGAAACACCATATATTTT; CDR3 protein: CAKFIGGNSGNTIYF
V gene: TRBV28; J gene: TRBJ1-3; D gene: NA; clone size: many; CDR3 DNA: TGTGCCAGCAGTTTCAGCAGCTCTGGAAACACCATATATTTT; CDR3 protein: CASSFSSSGNTIYF
V gene: TRBV23-1; J gene: TRBJ2-3; D gene: TRBD2; clone size: many; CDR3 DNA: TGCGCCAGCAGTCAAAGTACAGCGGGAGGGCCCCAGTATTTT; CDR3 protein: CASSQSTAGGPQYF
V gene: TRBV4-2; J gene: TRBJ1-3; D gene: NA; clone size: NA; CDR3 DNA: TGTGCCAGCAGCCAAGATCCAAGAGGGGGTCTGCACACCATATATTTT; CDR3 protein: CASSQDPRGGLHTIYF
V gene: TRBV12-3/TRBV12-4; J gene: TRBJ1-5; D gene: TRBD1; clone size: many; CDR3 DNA: TGTGCCAGTAGATGGGACAGGTCGGTTAGCAATCAGCCCCAGCATTTT; CDR3 protein: CASRWDRSVSNQPQHF
V gene: TRBV11-1; J gene: TRBJ1-3; D gene: NA; clone size: NA; CDR3 DNA: TGTGCCAGCAGCGACCAAACCGGAAACACCATATATTTT; CDR3 protein: CASSDQTGNTIYF
V gene: TRBV2; J gene: TRBJ1-1; D gene: NA; clone size: few; CDR3 DNA: TGTGCCAGCAGTGAAGACATCTCTGAAGCTTTCTTT; CDR3 protein: CASSEDISEAFF
V gene: TRBV30; J gene: TRBJ2-2; D gene: NA; clone size: once; CDR3 DNA: TGTGCCTGGAGTGGGTGGGGGTCCGGGGAGCTGTTTTTT; CDR3 protein: CAWSGWGSGELFF
V gene: TRBV28; J gene: TRBJ2-7; D gene: TRBD2; clone size: many; CDR3 DNA: TGTGCCAGCAGTTTTTCCCGAGCGGGAGCACGGGAGCAGTACTTC; CDR3 protein: CASSFSRAGAREQYF
V gene: TRBV6-4; J gene: TRBJ1-4; D gene: TRBD1; clone size: NA; CDR3 DNA: TGTGCCAGCACCCCCCAGGGGGTGGATGAAAAACTGTTTTTT; CDR3 protein: CASTPQGVDEKLFF
V gene: TRBV19; J gene: TRBJ1-5; D gene: TRBD1; clone size: NA; CDR3 DNA: TGTGCCAGTAGTACCGGACAGGGAAGTCAGCCCCAGCATTTT; CDR3 protein: CASSTGQGSQPQHF
V gene: TRBV19; J gene: TRBJ1-2; D gene: TRBD1; clone size: NA; CDR3 DNA: TGTGCCAGTAGTATACCAGGGGGCCAAGTCAACTATGGCTACACCTTC; CDR3 protein: CASSIPGGQVNYGYTF
V gene: TRBV28; J gene: TRBJ2-7; D gene: NA; clone size: few; CDR3 DNA: TGTGCCAGCAGTTTGGGAGCAGTAACCTACGAGCAGTACTTC; CDR3 protein: CASSLGAVTYEQYF
V gene: TRBV10-3; J gene: TRBJ2-2; D gene: NA; clone size: NA; CDR3 DNA: TGTGCCATCAGTGATATCAGGAGCACCGGGGAGCTGTTTTTT; CDR3 protein: CAISDIRSTGELFF
V gene: TRBV20-1; J gene: TRBJ1-5; D gene: NA; clone size: NA; CDR3 DNA: TGCAGTGCTGCCCGGGACCCCAGTCAGCCCCAGCATTTT; CDR3 protein: CSAARDPSQPQHF
V gene: TRBV19; J gene: TRBJ2-3; D gene: NA; clone size: NA; CDR3 DNA: TGTGCCAGTAGAGTCCAGGGGTCCACAGATACGCAGTATTTT; CDR3 protein: CASRVQGSTDTQYF